A selection of T cell receptor beta chains follows, all from one sample in a study of Graves' ophthalmopathy and Graves' hyperthyroidism. TCRdb re-called the multiplex PCR reads with MiXCR, one entry per CDR3 protein. The data show around 660,000 distinct CDR3 sequences, over 40% seen once. The sequenced sample was peripheral blood. These receptors came from an adult man with Graves' ophthalmopathy. The CDR3 runs from the conserved cysteine through the conserved F or W. The D gene is left open where the match is weak. The size of a clone is reported for some rows only, either as once, few or many, or as a class for expanded clones.

clone size,D gene,J gene,V gene,CDR3 DNA,CDR3 protein
.,.,TRBJ1-3,TRBV30,TGTGCCTGGAGATGTGGAAACACCATATATTTT,CAWRCGNTIYF
.,.,TRBJ2-5,TRBV7-2,TGTGCCAGCAGCGTCGGGTCTCGCAATCAGCCCCAGTACTTC,CASSVGSRNQPQYF
few,.,TRBJ2-2,TRBV4-1,TGCGCCAGCAGCCAAGAGATCGGGGAGCTGTTTTTT,CASSQEIGELFF
.,.,TRBJ1-2,TRBV10-2,TGCGCCAGCAGTGAGCCAACGGCGGACTATGGCTACACCTTC,CASSEPTADYGYTF
many,.,TRBJ2-2,TRBV12-3/TRBV12-4,TGTGCCAGCAGTTTGCGAAGGGGCGGGGAGCTGTTTTTT,CASSLRRGGELFF
few,TRBD1,TRBJ1-5,TRBV12-3/TRBV12-4,TGTGCCAGCAGTACAATCCTCGGGACAGGGAACCCCAATCAGCCCCAGCATTTT,CASSTILGTGNPNQPQHF
.,.,TRBJ1-4,TRBV5-1,TGCGCCAGCAGCCCGGGGGTATTCAACGTCCCACGGAATGAAAAACTGTTTTTT,CASSPGVFNVPRNEKLFF
.,TRBD2,TRBJ2-2,TRBV14,TGTGCCAGCAGCCAAGATCGGCGCGGGGGGGGCCCGAGGACCGGGGAGCTGTTTTTT,CASSQDRRGGGPRTGELFF
many,.,TRBJ2-7,TRBV7-9,TGTGCCAGCAGCTTAGTGCCTTCGAGCTCCTACGAGCAGTACTTC,CASSLVPSSSYEQYF
few,.,TRBJ2-7,TRBV10-3,TGTGCCAGCAGTGGCGCAATAAACTACGAGCAGTACTTC,CASSGAINYEQYF
once,.,TRBJ1-2,TRBV7-3,TGTGCCAGCAGCTACGAGGGGATCTATGGCTACACCTTC,CASSYEGIYGYTF
many,.,TRBJ1-2,TRBV4-3,TGCGCCAGCAGCCAAGATACGTCGGGACGCTCTTATGGCTACACCTTC,CASSQDTSGRSYGYTF
.,.,TRBJ1-5,TRBV20-1,TGCAGTGCTAGCGGGTTAGCGGGGAGGGACAATCAGCCCCAGCATTTT,CSASGLAGRDNQPQHF
many,.,TRBJ2-7,TRBV7-8,TGTGCCAGCAGCTCCGTGTGGAGCCGGGGCCGGAGGGACATCGAGCAGTACTTC,CASSSVWSRGRRDIEQYF
once,.,TRBJ2-5,TRBV9,TGTGCCAGCAGCGCCAGGGGAGGGATCGGGGAGCGAAGGTACTTC,CASSARGGIGERRYF
many,.,TRBJ1-5,TRBV15,TGTGCCACCAGCAGAGTAAGGGGAGGGGAACAGCCCCAGCATTTT,CATSRVRGGEQPQHF
once,.,TRBJ2-5,TRBV7-7,TGTGCCAGCAGAACCCCCACAGGGACAGAGACCCAGTACTTC,CASRTPTGTETQYF
many,.,TRBJ2-7,TRBV20-1,TGCAGTGTTGCCCCGTCGGGACCCAGTTTCGAGCAGTACTTC,CSVAPSGPSFEQYF